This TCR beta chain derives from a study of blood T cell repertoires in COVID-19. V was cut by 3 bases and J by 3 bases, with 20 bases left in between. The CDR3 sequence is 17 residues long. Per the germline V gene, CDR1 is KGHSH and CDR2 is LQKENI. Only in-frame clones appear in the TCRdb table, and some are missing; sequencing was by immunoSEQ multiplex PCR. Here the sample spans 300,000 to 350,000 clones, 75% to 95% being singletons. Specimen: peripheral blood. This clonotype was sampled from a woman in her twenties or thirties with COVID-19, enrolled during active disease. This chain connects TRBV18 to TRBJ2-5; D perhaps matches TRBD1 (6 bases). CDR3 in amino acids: CASSPGAGRGRKETQYF. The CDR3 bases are TGTGCCAGCTCACCCGGGGCAGGCAGGGGTCGTAAAGAGACCCAGTACTTC.